A selection of T cell receptor beta chains follows, all from one sample in a study of blood T cell repertoires in COVID-19. Using immunoSEQ multiplex PCR, the repertoire was profiled, and TCRdb retains in-frame clones only, with some absent. The sample lists about 150,000 clones; 80% to 90% were seen once. The specimen sequenced was peripheral blood. The receptors were sampled from a man aged 50-60 years who had recovered from COVID-19. Each CDR3 is given with its conserved first and last residue. Each record gives: CDR3 length, V gene, J gene, CDR3 protein.

13,TRBV5-1,TRBJ1-2,CASSLAGERGYTF
14,TRBV3-1/TRBV3-2,TRBJ2-5,CASRPSGGGETQYF
16,TRBV11-1,TRBJ2-7,CASSSRDTAALVEQYF
16,TRBV3-1/TRBV3-2,TRBJ1-2,CASSQEKGPRNYGYTF
13,TRBV6-5,TRBJ1-2,CASSYSSGNGYTF
15,TRBV7-6,TRBJ2-7,CASSPLTGIPLEQYF
15,TRBV9,TRBJ2-2,CASSVVPGNTGELFF
15,TRBV7-2,TRBJ2-7,CASSPTLGSSYEQYF
15,TRBV30,TRBJ2-5,CAWSVATAFAETQYF
14,TRBV30,TRBJ1-5,CAWSVWGGNQPQHF
14,TRBV4-3,TRBJ1-5,CASSQGWGQEAQHF
14,TRBV6-6,TRBJ1-2,CASTRWEGDYGYTF
14,TRBV6-6,TRBJ1-5,CASSYRGRDQPQHF